The sample holds one count of the clone carrying this TCR beta chain. The antigen remains undetermined. J was trimmed by 4 bases and V by 4 bases; bases with no gene match: 4. Germline CDR1 reads SGDLS; CDR2 reads YYNGEE. The CDR3 is made up of 14 amino acids. The entry originates in a study of T cell responses to AZD1222 COVID-19 vaccine. Sequencing used immunoSEQ multiplex PCR; TCRdb keeps in-frame clones, though not all of them. This sample has approximately 150,000 clones, with approximately 88% found just once. Points from the study as a whole: The donor cohort was predominantly white British with a female majority, and clonal diversity may have been underestimated.

The source is an adult in good health. The chain carries TRBV9 and TRBJ2-5, with 10 bases aligning to TRBD2. Sequencing used peripheral blood, obtained on day 0 of MenACWY control vaccination. The CDR3 bases are TGTGCCAGCAGCCCCCTAGCGGGAGTAGAGACCCAGTACTTC. It is translated as CASSPLAGVETQYF.